A single TCR beta chain is shown here with its context. Its antigen is not known. CDR3 length equals 14 residues. Germline CDR1 is SGHAT and CDR2 is FQDESV (reference sequence). The ends lost 4 bases at V and 1 base at J; junction bases unmatched: 3. Assay used: immunoSEQ multiplex PCR; TCRdb lists only in-frame clones, some missing. The table has 43,000 or so clones, around 86% seen once. The data stem from a study of lymphopenia after photon versus proton radiotherapy. Study conclusions and caveats: Survival link was tested only in deceased patients; proton benefit remains a possibility. Post-nadir diversity loss with photons came from oligoclonal expansion, particularly CD8+ Temra cells.

The clonotype was recovered from a man aged 35 to 55 with gastric cancer. The gene calls are TRBV11-1 and TRBJ2-5; the match to TRBD1 covers 7 bases. Source: peripheral blood, taken from a patient treated with photon-based radiotherapy. CDR3 sequence reads: CASSWGTAQETQYF. The CDR3 DNA follows: TGTGCCAGCAGCTGGGGGACAGCCCAAGAGACCCAGTACTTC.